This T cell receptor beta chain was identified during a study of blood T cell repertoires in COVID-19. Study overall: Sites in the United States, Italy and Spain provided acute and convalescent COVID-19 samples. Sample material is recorded as cDNA or gDNA derived from T cells, B-cell-depleted T cells, or PBMCs.

Germline lookup yields CDR1 MGHRA and CDR2 YSYEKL. V was pared by 4 bases and J by 5 bases, with 11 bases of the junction left unmatched. CDR3 length equals 17 residues. In the study's own analysis: Reference gene primers were amplified, and this amplification served to estimate nucleated cell counts. This table comes from immunoSEQ multiplex PCR, and its TCRdb copy is limited to in-frame clones, with some not included. V, J and clone size were drawn from that table, and D and trimming were deduced from the DNA. The table has over 300,000 clones, roughly 89% seen once. The TCR was taken from a man aged 18 to 29 with active or convalescent COVID-19. The chain carries TRBV4-1 and TRBJ2-5; 12 bases agree with TRBD2. Sequencing was performed on peripheral blood. This CDR3 is CASSRFPRLAGEETQYF. Here the CDR3 DNA reads TGCGCCAGCAGCCGCTTTCCACGACTAGCGGGGGAGGAGACCCAGTACTTC.